Given below is one T cell receptor (beta chain) in context. The data were obtained in a study of blood T cell repertoires in COVID-19. Germline CDR1 MDHEN, CDR2 SYDVKM. V lost 8 bases and J lost 1, with 9 bases in between. The CDR3 has 13 amino acids. Some clones are missing from TCRdb's copy, which holds only in-frame ones; the method was immunoSEQ multiplex PCR. The table includes approximately 50,000 clones, more than 90% detected once. Sequencing input: peripheral blood. This TCR was recovered from a man aged 50-60 years with active COVID-19. V usage is TRBV28 and J usage is TRBJ1-3; weak D call: TRBD1 (6 bases). CDR3 sequence reads: CASHDRSGNTIYF. CDR3 in DNA: TGTGCCAGCCACGACAGGTCTGGAAACACCATATATTTT. The full variable domain, in which reference TRBV28 and TRBJ1-3 provide the parts outside the CDR3, is DVKVTQSSRYLVKRTGEKVFLECVQDMDHENMFWYRQDPGLGLRLIYFSYDVKMKEKGDIPEGYSVSREKKERFSLILESASTNQTSMYLCASHDRSGNTIYFGEGSWLTVV.